This is a list of T cell receptor beta chains from one sample in a study of vaccination effects on CD4 cells after COVID-19. The antigens for these receptors are not known. Measured with immunoSEQ multiplex PCR; TCRdb has only the in-frame clones, and not every one. Of tens of thousands of clones in the sample, around 76% were seen once. Sequences were derived from CD4+ T cells from PBMCs cultured with HCoV-229E spike peptides, sampled before COVID-19 vaccination. The receptors were gathered from a human donor who received a COVID-19 vaccine. Each CDR3 is given with its conserved first and last residue. D genes are given only for firm matches. The size entry is marked missing in some rows and otherwise reads once, few, many or a size class.

d_call j_call v_call clone_size cdr3_aa cdr3_nt
TRBD2 TRBJ2-1 TRBV24-1 - CATSERLAGGRYNEQFF TGTGCCACCAGTGAGAGACTAGCGGGGGGCCGTTACAATGAGCAGTTCTTC
TRBD1 TRBJ2-5 TRBV4-1 - CASSGDSGEVQYF TGCGCCAGCAGCGGGGACAGCGGTGAGGTACAGTACTTC
- TRBJ2-3 TRBV5-1 - CASSRLAGSTDTQYF TGCGCCAGCAGCCGGCTGGCGGGGAGCACAGATACGCAGTATTTT
- TRBJ1-6 TRBV19 - CASRSFDRNNSPLHF TGTGCCAGTAGGTCTTTTGACAGAAATAATTCACCCCTCCACTTT
TRBD1 TRBJ2-3 TRBV9 once CASSVRRTGSDTQYF TGTGCCAGCAGCGTTCGACGGACAGGGTCGGATACGCAGTATTTT
- TRBJ1-4 TRBV18 - CASSPRLDEKLFF TGTGCCAGCTCACCACGTCTGGATGAAAAACTGTTTTTT
- TRBJ1-4 TRBV28 - CASSRTATNEKLFF TGTGCCAGCAGCAGGACAGCAACTAATGAAAAACTGTTTTTT
TRBD2 TRBJ2-5 TRBV5-5 - CASSSMRGAQETQYF TGTGCCAGCAGCTCAATGCGGGGGGCCCAAGAGACCCAGTACTTC
- TRBJ1-5 TRBV6-2/TRBV6-3 - CASSYLGGRNQPQHF TGTGCCAGCAGTTACCTCGGGGGGCGCAATCAGCCCCAGCATTTT
- TRBJ2-1 TRBV24-1 - CATSDLGGAGNEQFF TGTGCCACCAGTGATCTGGGGGGCGCGGGTAATGAGCAGTTCTTC
- TRBJ2-2 TRBV9 - CASSPALPRTGELFF TGTGCCAGCAGCCCCGCCCTGCCCAGGACCGGGGAGCTGTTTTTT
- TRBJ1-1 TRBV7-8 few CASSLVNWGTATEAFF TGTGCCAGCAGCTTAGTAAATTGGGGCACTGCAACTGAAGCTTTCTTT
- TRBJ1-3 TRBV18 - CASSPGVSGNTIYF TGTGCCAGCTCACCAGGGGTCTCTGGAAACACCATATATTTT
- TRBJ2-6 TRBV5-1 once CASSFVGRGGSGANVLTF TGCGCCAGCAGCTTCGTGGGCAGGGGTGGCTCTGGGGCCAACGTCCTGACTTTC
- TRBJ1-1 TRBV7-2 - CASSSVWTEAFF TGTGCCAGCAGCTCGGTATGGACTGAAGCTTTCTTT
- TRBJ2-3 TRBV4-1 - CASSQPSIGATDTQYF TGCGCCAGCAGCCAACCCTCTATCGGGGCCACAGATACGCAGTATTTT
- TRBJ1-3 TRBV6-1 - CASSERGGSGNTIYF TGTGCCAGCAGTGAAAGGGGGGGCTCTGGAAACACCATATATTTT
TRBD2 TRBJ2-3 TRBV5-4 - CASSLNGGAGDTQYF TGTGCCAGCAGCTTGAACGGGGGGGCCGGAGATACGCAGTATTTT
- TRBJ1-4 TRBV30 - CAWNKRAKLNEKLFF TGTGCCTGGAATAAAAGGGCCAAGTTGAATGAAAAACTGTTTTTT
- TRBJ1-1 TRBV7-2 few CASSLERNTEAFF TGTGCCAGCAGCTTAGAACGGAACACTGAAGCTTTCTTT
- TRBJ1-1 TRBV5-1 - CASSSLGQNTEAFF TGCGCCAGCAGCTCCCTAGGACAGAACACTGAAGCTTTCTTT
TRBD1 TRBJ1-1 TRBV5-5 once CASSLAPGQGAFF TGTGCCAGCAGCCTGGCTCCGGGACAGGGAGCTTTCTTT
- TRBJ1-3 TRBV5-1 - CASSLYGGTSGNTIYF TGCGCCAGCAGCTTGTATGGGGGGACCTCTGGAAACACCATATATTTT
- TRBJ2-6 TRBV3-1/TRBV3-2 - CASSQDEVALLSGANVLTF TGTGCCAGCAGCCAAGACGAGGTGGCCCTCCTCTCTGGGGCCAACGTCCTGACTTTC
- TRBJ2-3 TRBV28 few CASSPWTVSTDTQYF TGTGCCAGCAGTCCGTGGACAGTTAGCACAGATACGCAGTATTTT